The T cell receptor (beta chain) under discussion was sequenced for a study of OX40 agonist ivuxolimab in advanced cancers. As for the study in general: Checkpoint inhibitors had been given previously to roughly 36% of patients.

To note about this clone: The antigen remains unidentified. Sequence at one end of the junction differs from germline and may be a read error.

Study-wide points: At doses 0.1 to 3.0 mg/kg, CD4+ and CD8+ clones expanded.

The CDR3 length is 15 residues. The germline V gene encodes CDR1 MDHEN and CDR2 SYDVKM. Sequencing used immunoSEQ multiplex PCR; TCRdb keeps in-frame clones, though not all of them. The sample lists tens of thousands of clones; 70% to 90% were seen once. The chain links TRBV28 to TRBJ1-5, with 12 positions matching TRBD1. The material sequenced was CD4+ or CD8+ T cells sorted from blood, taken in a trial of the OX40 agonist ivuxolimab. This clonotype was sampled from an adult with an advanced solid tumor such as melanoma, head and neck, liver or kidney cancer. CDR3 sequence (DNA): TGTGCCAGCAGGCCCGGGACAGGGGGCAAACAGCCCCAGCATTTT. It specifies CASRPGTGGKQPQHF.